These 9 T cell receptor beta chains were sequenced from one sample in a study of blood T cell repertoires in COVID-19. Profiled with immunoSEQ multiplex PCR; TCRdb holds only in-frame clones, not every one. In the table there are about 320,000 clones, roughly nine tenths of which are singletons. The sequenced sample was PBMCs or T cells enriched from blood (not recorded which). These TCRs come from a man in his sixties who had recovered from COVID-19.

Details on this clone: The same CDR3 is also encoded by other DNA sequences in this sample. The rearrangement uses TRBV2 and TRBJ1-5, with D possibly matching TRBD1 (5 bases). V was cut by 6 bases and J by 4 bases, with 10 bases left in between. This CDR3 is built from 13 residues. CDR1 and CDR2 (germline): SNHLY, FYNNEI. CDR3 protein: CASSGDSNQPQHF. The DNA for the CDR3 is TGTGCCAGCAGCGGTGACAGTAATCAGCCCCAGCATTTT.

The V gene is TRBV9, the J gene TRBJ2-1, with D unresolved. Germline V lookup: CDR1 SGDLS, CDR2 YYNGEE. The CDR3 contains 15 residues. V shed 0 bases and J shed 3 bases, with 10 bases lying between them. The CDR3, as DNA: TGTGCCAGCAGCGTAGCCGGTCCAAGCTACAATGAGCAGTTCTTC. As protein: CASSVAGPSYNEQFF. The full variable domain, completed using reference TRBV9 and TRBJ2-1, is DSGVTQTPKHLITATGQRVTLRCSPRSGDLSVYWYQQSLDQGLQFLIQYYNGEERAKGNILERFSAQQFPDLHSELNLSSLELGDSALYFCASSVAGPSYNEQFFGPGTRLTVL.

In this sample, this clone turned up once. This chain connects TRBV6-5 to TRBJ2-3; 7 bases agree with TRBD2. Looked up from germline, CDR1 is MNHEY and CDR2 is SVGAGI. The CDR3 consists of 14 residues. The V and J ends lost 7 bases and 9 bases, in that order; junction bases with no gene match: 13. Here the CDR3 reads CASTPDGGGGTQYF. The CDR3 nucleotides read TGTGCCAGCACCCCTGATGGCGGGGGAGGCACGCAGTATTTT.

The chain uses TRBV5-1 and TRBJ1-1; D gene unclear. V shed 5 bases and J shed 1 base, with 9 bases lying between them. The CDR3 totals 13 residues. The germline gives CDR1 SGHRS, CDR2 YFSETQ. CDR3 sequence (DNA): TGCGCCAGCAGGAACAGTTCGAACACTGAAGCTTTCTTT. This encodes CASRNSSNTEAFF.

The V call is TRBV19, the J call TRBJ1-2; no clear D. CDR1 is LNHDA and CDR2 is SQIVND in the germline V gene (reference sequence). The ends were cut back, 0 bases at V and 8 bases at J, with 16 bases in the middle. The CDR3 runs 15 residues. The CDR3 sequence is CASSIDHRQSGGYTF. As DNA, the CDR3 is TGTGCCAGTAGTATAGATCATCGACAAAGTGGGGGCTACACCTTC.

The rearrangement links TRBV19 to TRBJ1-2; 7 nucleotides agree with TRBD1. CDR1 and CDR2 (germline): LNHDA, SQIVND (reference sequence). The trim removed 3 bases at V and 0 bases at J, leaving 4 bases unmatched. This CDR3 region has 15 residues. CDR3 bases: TGTGCCAGTAGTATCGGCGGACAGGCTAACTATGGCTACACCTTC. Protein sequence: CASSIGGQANYGYTF.

The chain carries TRBV9 and TRBJ2-1; 9 nucleotides match TRBD2. The CDR3 consists of 18 residues. Germline CDR1 SGDLS, CDR2 YYNGEE. V gave up 4 bases and J gave up 5 bases; unmatched junction bases: 16. This CDR3 reads CASSLNSGWTSVNNEQFF. CDR3 DNA sequence: TGTGCCAGCAGCCTCAACAGTGGGTGGACTAGCGTAAACAATGAGCAGTTCTTC.

The DNA for the CDR3 is TGTGCCAGCAGCCTCACTAGCGGGACATACAATGAGCAGTTCTTC. Residues: CASSLTSGTYNEQFF. This rearrangement joins TRBV7-3 to TRBJ2-1; 10 bases are a match to TRBD2. This CDR3 comprises 15 residues. V dropped 5 bases and J dropped 4; count of bases not matched to a gene: 5. Germline CDR1 and CDR2: SGHTA and FQGTGA.

The chain links TRBV28 to TRBJ2-7; 8 nucleotides match TRBD1. Germline V gives CDR1 MDHEN, CDR2 SYDVKM. V trimming: 6 bases; J trimming: 0 bases; junction bases outside the gene matches: 10. The length of the CDR3 is 16 residues. CDR3 loop: CASSLGGDRSSYEQYF. As DNA, the CDR3 is TGTGCCAGCAGCCTCGGTGGGGACAGGAGCTCCTACGAGCAGTACTTC.